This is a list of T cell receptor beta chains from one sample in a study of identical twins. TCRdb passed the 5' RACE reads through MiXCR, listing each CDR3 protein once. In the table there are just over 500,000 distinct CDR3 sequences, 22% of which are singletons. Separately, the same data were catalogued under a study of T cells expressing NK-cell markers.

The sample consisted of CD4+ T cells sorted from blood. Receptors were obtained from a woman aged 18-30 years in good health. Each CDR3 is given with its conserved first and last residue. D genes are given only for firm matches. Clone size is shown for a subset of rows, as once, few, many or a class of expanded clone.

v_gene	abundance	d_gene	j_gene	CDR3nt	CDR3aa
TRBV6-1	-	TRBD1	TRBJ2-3	TGTGCCAGCAGACCCGGGACAGCTAACACAGATACGCAGTATTTT	CASRPGTANTDTQYF
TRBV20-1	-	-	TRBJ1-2	TGCAGTGCTAAACAGGGAAACTATGGCTACACCTTC	CSAKQGNYGYTF
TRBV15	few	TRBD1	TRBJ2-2	TGTGCCACCAGCAGAAGACAGGGATCCACCGGGGAGCTGTTTTTT	CATSRRQGSTGELFF
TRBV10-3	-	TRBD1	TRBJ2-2	TGTGCCATCAGTGCGTCCCCCGGACAGGGGAAGAACGGGGAGCTGTTTTTT	CAISASPGQGKNGELFF
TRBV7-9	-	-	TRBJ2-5	TGTGCCAGCAGCTTAGTTGGGTCAGGTGCAGAGACCCAGTACTTC	CASSLVGSGAETQYF
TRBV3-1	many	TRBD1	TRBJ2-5	TGTGCCAGCAGCCCGTGGACAGGGGCAGAGACCCAGTACTTC	CASSPWTGAETQYF
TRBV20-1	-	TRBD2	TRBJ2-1	TGCAGTGCTACCTACGCTAGCGGGAGATGGGGTGAGCAGTTCTTC	CSATYASGRWGEQFF
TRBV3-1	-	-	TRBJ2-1	TGTGCCAGCAGCCAGGGAACGAACAATGAGCAGTTCTTC	CASSQGTNNEQFF
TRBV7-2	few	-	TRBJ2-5	TGTGCCAGCAGCTTTCGGCAGTCTAAAGAGACCCAGTACTTC	CASSFRQSKETQYF
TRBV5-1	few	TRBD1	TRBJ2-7	TGCGCCAGCAGTGGACAGGGGGCATCCTACGAGCAGTACTTC	CASSGQGASYEQYF
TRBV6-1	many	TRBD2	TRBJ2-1	TGTGCCAGCAGTGAACTAGCGGGGGGGTACAATGAGCAGTTCTTC	CASSELAGGYNEQFF
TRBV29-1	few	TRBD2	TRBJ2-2	TGCAGCGTTGGTCTAGCGGCAGGTACCGGGGAGCTGTTTTTT	CSVGLAAGTGELFF
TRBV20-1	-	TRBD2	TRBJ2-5	TGCAGAGCTACAGCGGGGGCGGGGGAGACCCAGTACTTC	CRATAGAGETQYF
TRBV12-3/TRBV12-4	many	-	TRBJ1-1	TGTGCCAGCAGTTTAGGGTGGAACACTGAAGCTTTCTTT	CASSLGWNTEAFF
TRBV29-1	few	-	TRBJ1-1	TGCAGCGTTGTGGTCAAGAACACTGAAGCTTTCTTT	CSVVVKNTEAFF
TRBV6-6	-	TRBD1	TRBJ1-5	TGTGCCAGCAGTTACTCCGGACAGGGACGGGGTCAGCCCCAGCATTTT	CASSYSGQGRGQPQHF
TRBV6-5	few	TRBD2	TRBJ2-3	TGTGCCAGCAGTTACCTCTCTAGCGGGAGGACAGATACGCAGTATTTT	CASSYLSSGRTDTQYF
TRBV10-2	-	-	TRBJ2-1	TGCGCCAGCAGTGCGGACCATCTGGGCATTGAGCAGTTCTTC	CASSADHLGIEQFF
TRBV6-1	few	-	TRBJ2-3	TGTGCCAGCAGCAACAGACTTTCTAGCACAGATACGCAGTATTTT	CASSNRLSSTDTQYF
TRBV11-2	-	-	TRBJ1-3	TGTGCCAGCAGCTTGACCGAAAATGGAAACACCATATATTTT	CASSLTENGNTIYF
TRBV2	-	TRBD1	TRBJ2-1	TGTGCCAGCGGAGCCACGGAACAGGGGTACAATGAGCAGTTCTTC	CASGATEQGYNEQFF
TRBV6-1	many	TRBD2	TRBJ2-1	TGTGCCAGCAGTAGGACTAGCGGGGGGTACAATGAGCAGTTCTTC	CASSRTSGGYNEQFF
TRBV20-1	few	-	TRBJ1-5	TGCAGTGCCGCCCGTGTCAGGGACGGTTTGAATCAGCCCCAGCATTTT	CSAARVRDGLNQPQHF
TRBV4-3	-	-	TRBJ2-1	TGCGCCAGCAGCCACCCACCTAGCGCAGGCTACAATGAGCAGTTCTTC	CASSHPPSAGYNEQFF
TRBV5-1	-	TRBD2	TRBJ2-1	TGCGCCAGCACCCACATGACTAGCGAGATCTCCTACAATGAGCAGTTCTTC	CASTHMTSEISYNEQFF
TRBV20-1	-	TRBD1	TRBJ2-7	TGCAGTGCTCCCGACACAGGGACAGGGATGATCAACGAGCAGTACTTC	CSAPDTGTGMINEQYF
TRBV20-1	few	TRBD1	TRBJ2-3	TGCAGTGCTACCACTACAGGGGGCACAGATACGCAGTATTTT	CSATTTGGTDTQYF
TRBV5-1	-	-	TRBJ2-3	TGCGCCAGCAGCGCGTCCACGACCAATACGCAGTATTTT	CASSASTTNTQYF
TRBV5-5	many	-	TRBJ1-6	TGTGCCAGCAGCTTGAGTCCCTCCTATAATTCACCCCTCCACTTT	CASSLSPSYNSPLHF
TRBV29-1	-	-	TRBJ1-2	TGCAGCGTTGTCACGCAGTATGGCTACACCTTC	CSVVTQYGYTF
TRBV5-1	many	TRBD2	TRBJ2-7	TGCGCCAGCGCCTACGGGGCTAGCGGGAGTAAGGAGCAGTACTTC	CASAYGASGSKEQYF
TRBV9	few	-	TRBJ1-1	TGTGCCAGCAGCGGCCGGGACAACTCGAACACTGAAGCTTTCTTT	CASSGRDNSNTEAFF
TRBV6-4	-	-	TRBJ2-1	TGTGCCAGCAGTGAATTTGGGGGATCTGCCTACAATGAGCAGTTCTTC	CASSEFGGSAYNEQFF
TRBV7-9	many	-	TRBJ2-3	TGTGCCAGCAGCCTTGCCCCAGATACGCAGTATTTT	CASSLAPDTQYF
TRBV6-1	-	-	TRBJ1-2	TGTGCCAGCGCTTTCTACGGAACTAACTATGGCTACACCTTC	CASAFYGTNYGYTF
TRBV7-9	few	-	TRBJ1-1	TGTGCCAGCAGCTTAGTAGTAGACACTGAAGCTTTCTTT	CASSLVVDTEAFF
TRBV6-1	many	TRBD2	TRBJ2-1	TGTGCCAGCAGCCGACTAGCGGGGACGGACAATGAGCAGTTCTTC	CASSRLAGTDNEQFF
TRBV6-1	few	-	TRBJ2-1	TGTGCCAGCAGCCCCCCCGGCGACGGCCGCAATGAGCAGTTCTTC	CASSPPGDGRNEQFF
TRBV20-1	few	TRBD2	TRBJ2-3	TGCAGTGCTCCTGGACTAGAAAGCACAGATACGCAGTATTTT	CSAPGLESTDTQYF
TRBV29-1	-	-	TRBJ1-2	TGCAGCGTTGAAGAAGGTGGGTGGGGCTACACCTTC	CSVEEGGWGYTF
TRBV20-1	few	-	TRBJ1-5	TGCAGTGCTAGACAGGGGTCCGTCCAGCCCCAGCATTTT	CSARQGSVQPQHF
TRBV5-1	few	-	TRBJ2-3	TGCGCCAGCAGCTTGCTAGCGACTAACACAGATACGCAGTATTTT	CASSLLATNTDTQYF
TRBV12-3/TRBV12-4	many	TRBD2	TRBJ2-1	TGTGCCAGCAGTTTGACTAGCTCGGGTGAGCAGTTCTTC	CASSLTSSGEQFF
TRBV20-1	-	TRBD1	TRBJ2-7	TGCAGTGCTATTTTAGGACAGGGGACCTACGAGCAGTACTTC	CSAILGQGTYEQYF
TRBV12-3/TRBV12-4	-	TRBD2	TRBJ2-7	TGTGCCAGCAGTTTAAATGCGGGAGCCCTTTACGAGCAGTACTTC	CASSLNAGALYEQYF
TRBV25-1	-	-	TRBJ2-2	TGTGCCAGCAGTGCGTTCGACAGGCTCACCGGGGAGCTGTTTTTT	CASSAFDRLTGELFF
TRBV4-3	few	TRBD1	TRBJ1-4	TGCGCCAGCAGCCAGCCAGGGGGATCTAATGAAAAACTGTTTTTT	CASSQPGGSNEKLFF
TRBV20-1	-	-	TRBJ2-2	TGCAGTGCTAGACCGGGGCTGAGGGGCACCGGGGAGCTGTTTTTT	CSARPGLRGTGELFF
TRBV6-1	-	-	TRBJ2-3	TGTGCCAGCAGACGACCGGGGTTCACAGATACGCAGTATTTT	CASRRPGFTDTQYF
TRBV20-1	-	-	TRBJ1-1	TGCAGTGCTTCGACAGAAAACACTGAAGCTTTCTTT	CSASTENTEAFF
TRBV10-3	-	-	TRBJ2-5	TGTGCCATCAGCGGTGAGGCGGGGGAGACCCAGTACTTC	CAISGEAGETQYF
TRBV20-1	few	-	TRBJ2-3	TGCAGTGCTAGAGATCTGAGACTCTCGAGTACAGATACGCAGTATTTT	CSARDLRLSSTDTQYF
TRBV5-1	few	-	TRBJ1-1	TGCGCCAGCAGCTTAAGAATTGGGGACACTGAAGCTTTCTTT	CASSLRIGDTEAFF
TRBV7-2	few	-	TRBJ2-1	TGTGCCAGCATGCAAAGGAACTCGCGGGATGAGCAGTTCTTC	CASMQRNSRDEQFF